This T cell receptor beta chain was captured in a study of T cell responses to AZD1222 COVID-19 vaccine. General observations from the study: Repertoires were obtained only post-peak T cell response. Of spike-specific TCRs, nearly half reportedly target regions left unmutated in variants.

Libraries were prepared by immunoSEQ multiplex PCR; TCRdb keeps only in-frame clonotypes and omits some of them. The sample shows about 100,000 clones, about 88% of them seen only once. Regarding this clone: No antigen is known for it.

This specimen was peripheral blood, taken on day 0 of AZD1222 vaccination. The receptor comes from an adult in good health.

The CDR3 loop is CASSRGAGSYNEQFF. In DNA form, the CDR3 reads TGCGCCAGCAGCCGGGGCGCCGGCTCCTACAATGAGCAGTTCTTC. The chain joins TRBV4-1 to TRBJ2-1; D is perhaps TRBD1 (5 bases). This CDR3 has 15 amino acids. The germline V and J ends were trimmed by 4 bases and 0 bases, with 10 bases remaining between them. CDR1 MGHRA and CDR2 YSYEKL come from the germline V gene.